These 4 T cell receptor beta chains originate from one sample sequenced in a study of identical twins. Each CDR3 protein gets one entry after TCRdb re-called the 5' RACE reads with MiXCR. Among 600,000 to 850,000 distinct CDR3 sequences listed, 15% to 20% were seen once. This sample also appeared in a second study, on T cells expressing NK-cell markers.

Sequencing was done on a sample of PBMCs. These receptors were obtained from a woman younger than 30 in good health.

The rearrangement links TRBV27 to TRBJ2-5; TRBD2 is a possible D gene (6 bases). Per the germline V gene, CDR1 is MNHEY and CDR2 is SMNVEV (reference sequence). The V gene lost 4 bases and the J gene lost 5 bases, with 20 bases spanning the gap. The CDR3 sequence is 16 residues long. CDR3 sequence reads: CASSSILRDREETQYF. The CDR3, as DNA: TGTGCCAGCAGTTCCATCCTCAGGGATCGGGAGGAGACCCAGTACTTC.

This clonotype was observed a handful of times. The chain has TRBV5-1 and TRBJ2-4, with 10 bases identical to TRBD2. This CDR3 has 15 amino acids. CDR1 is SGHRS and CDR2 is YFSETQ in the germline V gene. The V gene end was trimmed by 4 bases and the J gene end by 4 bases; junction bases not matched to a gene: 5. This CDR3 is CASSPLAGLKNIQYF. CDR3 DNA: TGCGCCAGCAGCCCACTAGCGGGGCTTAAAAACATTCAGTACTTC. Filled out from reference TRBV5-1 and TRBJ2-4, the complete variable domain reads KAGVTQTPRYLIKTRGQQVTLSCSPISGHRSVSWYQQTPGQGLQFLFEYFSETQRNKGNFPGRFSGRQFSNSRSEMNVSTLELGDSALYLCASSPLAGLKNIQYFGAGTRLSVL.

The chain recombines TRBV20-1 with TRBJ2-5; D tentatively reads TRBD1 or TRBD2 (5 bases each). The V gene lost 0 bases and the J gene lost 5 bases, with 16 bases spanning the gap. Germline V gives CDR1 DFQATT, CDR2 SNEGSKA (reference sequence). The CDR3 has 15 amino acids. The CDR3 DNA sequence: TGCAGTGCTAGAGATCTAGCAGGGTCCCCCGAGACCCAGTACTTC. It yields the protein CSARDLAGSPETQYF.

This clonotype has just a few counts. The chain employs TRBV4-3 and TRBJ1-1; D not resolved. Per germline, CDR1 LGHNA and CDR2 YSLEER. V was pared by 0 bases and J by 9 bases, with 14 bases between. The CDR3 covers 14 residues. CDR3: CASSQDMISRQAFF. The DNA for the CDR3 is TGCGCCAGCAGCCAAGATATGATTTCTCGCCAAGCTTTCTTT.